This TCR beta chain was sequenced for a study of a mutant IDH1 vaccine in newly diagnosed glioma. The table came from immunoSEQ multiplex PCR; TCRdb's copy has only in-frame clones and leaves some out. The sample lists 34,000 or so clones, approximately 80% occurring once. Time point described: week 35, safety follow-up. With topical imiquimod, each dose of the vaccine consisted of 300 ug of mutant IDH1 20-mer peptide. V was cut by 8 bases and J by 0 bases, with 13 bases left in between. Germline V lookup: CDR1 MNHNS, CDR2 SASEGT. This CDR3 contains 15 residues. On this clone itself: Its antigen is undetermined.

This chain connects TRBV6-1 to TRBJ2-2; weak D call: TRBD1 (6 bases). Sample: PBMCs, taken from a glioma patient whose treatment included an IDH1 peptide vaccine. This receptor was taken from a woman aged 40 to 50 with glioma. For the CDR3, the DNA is TGTGCCAGCCCCCCGAAGGGGGCGAACACCGGGGAGCTGTTTTTT. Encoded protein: CASPPKGANTGELFF.